This entry lists 24 T cell receptor beta chains sequenced from one sample in a study of cytomegalovirus exposure and HLA in healthy donors. 13 Jbeta primers and 60 Vbeta primers were used for the PCR. Data came from immunoSEQ multiplex PCR; TCRdb stores just in-frame clones and leaves some out. Of approximately 170,000 clones in the sample, 60% to 80% were seen once. Sequenced sample: PBMCs. These receptors originate from a woman aged 18-30 years in good health and CMV-seronegative.

The CDR3 region is CSVPSGRESSEQYF. DNA for the CDR3: TGCAGCGTCCCTAGCGGGAGGGAATCGTCCGAGCAGTACTTC. The chain combines TRBV29-1 with TRBJ2-7, with 12 bases aligning to TRBD2. Germline values: CDR1 SQVTM, CDR2 ANQGSEA. V shed 6 bases and J 6 bases; nucleotides not matched to a gene: 9. The CDR3 covers 14 residues.

This chain uses TRBV6-5 with TRBJ2-7, with 7 bases matching TRBD1. This CDR3 comprises 14 residues. V lost 5 bases and J lost 1; bases outside the gene matches: 5. Germline V gives CDR1 MNHEY, CDR2 SVGAGI. The CDR3 is CASSHRQGSYEQYF. CDR3 in DNA: TGTGCCAGCAGTCACCGACAGGGATCCTACGAGCAGTACTTC.

The chain uses TRBV28 and TRBJ2-7; 7 nucleotides agree with TRBD1. The ends lost 5 bases at V and 6 bases at J; junction bases unmatched: 13. This CDR3 region has 15 residues. The V gene's germline CDR1 is MDHEN and CDR2 SYDVKM. CDR3 in DNA: TGTGCCAGCAGTACCATCCAACAGGGGTCGAGCGAGCAGTACTTC. Translation gives CASSTIQQGSSEQYF.

V is TRBV2 and J is TRBJ1-1, with D tentatively TRBD1 (6 bases). Germline V gene lookup returns CDR1 SNHLY and CDR2 FYNNEI. The V end was cut by 7 bases, the J end by 0 bases, with 18 bases between. This CDR3 spans 16 amino acids. Written as DNA, the CDR3 is TGTGCCAGCACCGAGGACAGATCTACTTTGAACACTGAAGCTTTCTTT. Translation gives CASTEDRSTLNTEAFF.

The chain links TRBV11-2 to TRBJ2-5; D gene unclear. This CDR3 is 13 amino acids long. Trimming stripped 5 bases from V and 3 bases from J, with 10 bases between. Germline assignment: CDR1 SGHAT and CDR2 FQNNGV. The CDR3 DNA is TGTGCCAGCAGCCCCGCAGGAAAAGAGACCCAGTACTTC. Translating it yields CASSPAGKETQYF.

The rearrangement uses TRBV7-9 and TRBJ1-5, with D possibly matching TRBD1 (6 bases). Germline loops: CDR1 SEHNR, CDR2 FQNEAQ (reference sequence). The CDR3 spans 14 residues. V lost 4 bases to trimming and J lost 4 bases, with 11 bases between them. CDR3 amino acids: CASSSLQGNQPQHF. CDR3 DNA sequence: TGTGCCAGCAGCTCTCTACAGGGAAATCAGCCCCAGCATTTT.

This clone was found a few times. The chain recombines TRBV7-2 with TRBJ2-7, with 8 bases matching TRBD2. The CDR3 loop spans 15 amino acids. The junction had 9 bases not matched to a gene; V was cut back by 1 base and J by 7 bases. Germline loops: CDR1 SGHTA, CDR2 FQGNSA. CDR3 DNA sequence: TGTGCCAGCAGCTTAGATGCAGCGGGAGAGGGAGAGCAGTACTTC. Translation: CASSLDAAGEGEQYF.

This chain links TRBV5-6 with TRBJ1-6; a possible D gene is TRBD1 (6 bases). CDR1 SGHDT and CDR2 YYEEEE come from the germline V gene. V lost 4 bases and J 7 bases, leaving 18 bases between the germline ends. The CDR3 has 16 residues. CDR3: CASSNIQGNENSPLHF. CDR3 nucleotides: TGTGCCAGCAGCAACATACAGGGAAATGAAAATTCACCCCTCCACTTT.

The chain is built from TRBV19 and TRBJ1-1; unclear D gene. Trimming pared 8 bases from V and 1 base from J, leaving 5 bases between. Germline V gene sequence: CDR1 LNHDA, CDR2 SQIVND (reference sequence). There are 11 residues in the CDR3. The CDR3 spells CASRENTEAFF. CDR3 in DNA: TGTGCCAGTCGGGAGAACACTGAAGCTTTCTTT.

The V gene is TRBV6-5, the J gene TRBJ1-4; 10 bases align to TRBD1. There are 15 residues in the CDR3. CDR1 MNHEY and CDR2 SVGAGI come from the germline V gene. V shed 5 bases and J 6 bases; nucleotides not matched to a gene: 6. CDR3 nucleotide sequence: TGTGCCAGCAGTCGACAGGGGGCGGGGGATGAAAAACTGTTTTTT. This translates into CASSRQGAGDEKLFF.

The rearrangement joins TRBV30 to TRBJ1-6; D perhaps matches TRBD1 (5 bases). The CDR3 sequence is 15 residues long. V shed 6 bases and J shed 0 bases, with 12 bases lying between them. CDR1 and CDR2 from the germline V gene are GTSNPN and SVGIG (reference sequence). The CDR3 protein is CACEAGGSYNSPLHF. DNA for the CDR3: TGTGCCTGCGAAGCGGGGGGCTCCTATAATTCACCCCTCCACTTT. Full variable domain (missing parts from reference TRBV30 and TRBJ1-6): SQTIHQWPATLVQPVGSPLSLECTVEGTSNPNLYWYRQAAGRGLQLLFYSVGIGQISSEVPQNLSASRPQDRQFILSSKKLLLSDSGFYLCACEAGGSYNSPLHFGNGTRLTVT.

The V gene is TRBV19, the J gene TRBJ2-2; possible D gene TRBD1, 6 bases. The CDR3 extends over 14 amino acids. The V gene lost 6 bases and the J gene lost 5 bases, with 13 bases spanning the gap. Germline CDR1 reads LNHDA; CDR2 reads SQIVND (reference sequence). CDR3 DNA: TGTGCCAGTAGCCCGACAGGATTTACCGGGGAGCTGTTTTTT. It encodes CASSPTGFTGELFF.

This chain uses TRBV16 with TRBJ2-7, with D unresolved. The V end lost 5 bases, the J end lost 5 bases, and 10 bases lay between the germline ends. Germline CDR1 KGHSY, CDR2 FQNENV. This CDR3 has 12 amino acids. The CDR3 here is CASSEGVHEQYF. The CDR3 DNA sequence: TGTGCCAGCAGCGAAGGAGTACACGAGCAGTACTTC.

This chain uses TRBV15 with TRBJ1-2, with 7 bases identical to TRBD1. Germline V CDR1 and CDR2: LNHNV, YYDKDF (reference sequence). Trimming took 0 bases from V and 3 from J; bases not matched to a gene: 10. The CDR3 length is 17 residues. The CDR3 sequence: CATSRDSTGSIYYGYTF. The CDR3 DNA follows: TGTGCCACCAGCAGAGATTCGACAGGGAGTATTTACTATGGCTACACCTTC. Complete variable domain (other parts from reference TRBV15 and TRBJ1-2): DAMVIQNPRYQVTQFGKPVTLSCSQTLNHNVMYWYQQKSSQAPKLLFHYYDKDFNNEADTPDNFQSRRPNTSFCFLDIRSPGLGDTAMYLCATSRDSTGSIYYGYTFGSGTRLTVV.

The genes are TRBV5-4 and TRBJ1-1; perhaps TRBD1 as D (5 bases). The CDR3 sequence is 15 residues long. Trimming left V 2 bases short and J 1 base short, with 12 bases between. From germline, CDR1 is SGHNT and CDR2 YYREEE (reference sequence). CDR3 in DNA: TGTGCCAGCAGCTTCCCCCGGGGGGGGAACACTGAAGCTTTCTTT. Amino acids: CASSFPRGGNTEAFF.

The rearrangement uses TRBV4-3 and TRBJ2-1, with D possibly being TRBD1 (6 bases). Trimming took 0 bases from V and 5 from J, leaving 8 bases between them. The CDR3 is 14 residues long. The germline V gene has CDR1 LGHNA and CDR2 YSLEER. CDR3 sequence (DNA): TGCGCCAGCAGCCAAGATAGGGGGAACAATGAGCAGTTCTTC. The encoded protein is CASSQDRGNNEQFF.

The chain links TRBV6-6 to TRBJ1-5; D may be TRBD1 (6 bases). The V and J ends lost 5 bases and 1 base respectively, with 12 bases between them. Looked up from germline, CDR1 is MNHNY and CDR2 is SVGAGI (reference sequence). CDR3 length equals 15 residues. CDR3 nucleotide sequence: TGTGCCAGCAGTGACCACAGGGAGAGCAATCAGCCCCAGCATTTT. It translates to CASSDHRESNQPQHF.

This chain links TRBV11-3 with TRBJ1-5; D gene ambiguous. V was clipped by 5 bases and J by 4 bases, with 12 bases between them. CDR1 SGHNT and CDR2 YENEEA come from the germline V gene. CDR3 length: 14 amino acids. The CDR3 here is CASSPKSVNQPQHF. As DNA, the CDR3 is TGTGCCAGCAGCCCCAAGTCGGTGAATCAGCCCCAGCATTTT.

This clone was seen a handful of times. This chain links TRBV21-1 with TRBJ2-1; the table's D call TRBD2 went unverified against the DNA. TRBV21-1 is a known pseudogene. This CDR3 region has 19 residues. CDR3 in amino acids: CASRPTGRIASSSYNEQFF. CDR3 coding DNA: TGTGCCAGCAGACCCACCGGGAGGATCGCCTCGAGCTCCTACAATGAGCAGTTCTTC.

V is TRBV10-3 and J is TRBJ1-5, with TRBD1 matching over 7 bases. With 10 bases clipped from V and 4 bases from J, the junction kept 7 bases outside the gene matches. The length of the CDR3 is 13 residues. The V gene's germline CDR1 is ENHRY and CDR2 SYGVKD. CDR3 loop: CATAGQENQPQHF. The DNA of the CDR3 is TGTGCCACCGCCGGACAGGAAAATCAGCCCCAGCATTTT.

This clone turned up a few times. The V and J genes are TRBV2 and TRBJ2-2; the match to TRBD2 covers 7 bases. The CDR3 contains 17 residues. In germline, CDR1 is SNHLY, CDR2 FYNNEI. Trimming removed 10 bases from V and 0 bases from J; junction bases left unmatched: 14. The CDR3 protein is CATYLLGAGPNTGELFF. CDR3 coding DNA: TGTGCCACCTACCTCTTAGGAGCGGGGCCGAACACCGGGGAGCTGTTTTTT.

The rearrangement joins TRBV7-2 to TRBJ1-2; the match to TRBD1 covers 7 bases. CDR3 length: 17 amino acids. V dropped 1 base and J dropped 0; count of bases not matched to a gene: 8. Germline CDR1 is SGHTA and CDR2 is FQGNSA. The CDR3 sequence is CASSLGDRVRANYGYTF. In DNA form, the CDR3 reads TGTGCCAGCAGCTTAGGAGACAGGGTACGGGCTAACTATGGCTACACCTTC.

This chain connects TRBV2 to TRBJ1-3, with 9 nucleotides matching TRBD1. The CDR3 spans 19 residues. The V gene end was trimmed by 5 bases and the J gene end by 0 bases; junction bases not matched to a gene: 14. From germline, CDR1 is SNHLY and CDR2 FYNNEI. The CDR3: CASSLAGTGSPGSGNTIYF. The CDR3 nucleotides read TGTGCCAGCAGTTTGGCCGGGACAGGGTCCCCGGGCTCTGGAAACACCATATATTTT.

This chain links TRBV19 with TRBJ1-1, with 8 bases fitting TRBD1. Germline lookup yields CDR1 LNHDA and CDR2 SQIVND (reference sequence). The CDR3 runs to 17 residues. The junction had 14 bases not matched to a gene; V was cut back by 4 bases and J by 4 bases. This CDR3 reads CASSNRLGTGAATEAFF. Written as DNA, the CDR3 is TGTGCCAGTAGTAACAGACTTGGGACAGGCGCGGCCACTGAAGCTTTCTTT.